These 24 T cell receptor beta chains share one sample of origin, sequenced in a study of blood T cell dynamics during melanoma immunotherapy (dated by TCRdb to 2020 to 2021). The library came from the immunoSEQ multiplex PCR assay. Imported from immuneACCESS, the table was reduced by TCRdb to in-frame sequences with V and J called. These copies leave out some clones; in studies compared against another copy, an unresolved V gene accounts for under half, and the cause of the remainder is not known. The sample table contains approximately 7,000 clones; only one count was recorded for approximately 81% of them. Roughly a third of the sample comes from the top ten. What this sample's time point label stands for: week 3, after first cycle of checkpoint inhibitor. The sequenced sample was blood, obtained from a patient treated with checkpoint blockade. These receptor sequences come from a human donor with melanoma. Some clones in this sample may be carry-over from other donors' samples.

V is TRBV6-1 and J is TRBJ2-6; unclear D gene. Germline V gene lookup returns CDR1 MNHNS and CDR2 SASEGT. Deletions cut 2 bases from V and 3 bases from J, with 14 bases between. This CDR3 comprises 17 residues. CDR3 coding DNA: TGTGCCAGCAGTGAAATACCCCGAAACATTGGGGCCAACGTCCTGACTTTC. Translation: CASSEIPRNIGANVLTF.

V is TRBV4-3 and J is TRBJ1-1; no clear D. V was clipped by 1 base and J by 4 bases, with 1 base between them. CDR1 LGHNA and CDR2 YSLEER come from the germline V gene. The CDR3 spans 11 residues. The CDR3 sequence is CASSQATEAFF. DNA for the CDR3: TGCGCCAGCAGCCAAGCCACTGAAGCTTTCTTT.

This chain links TRBV6-6 with TRBJ2-2, with D uncertain. Trimming pared 4 bases from V and 6 bases from J, leaving 15 bases between. The germline gives CDR1 MNHNY, CDR2 SVGAGI (reference sequence). The CDR3 runs 15 residues. The CDR3 region has the DNA TGTGCCAGCAGTTCACCCCTACCCTGGCCCGGGGAGCTGTTTTTT. Translating gives CASSSPLPWPGELFF.

This chain links TRBV7-6 with TRBJ2-7; 8 bases line up with TRBD2. This CDR3 comprises 12 residues. Per the germline V gene, CDR1 is SGHVS and CDR2 is FNYEAQ. After removal of 3 bases from V and 7 bases from J, the junction contained 2 bases not matched to a gene. This CDR3 reads CASSFSGGEQYF. As DNA, the CDR3 is TGTGCCAGCAGCTTTTCGGGGGGGGAGCAGTACTTC.

The chain links TRBV28 to TRBJ2-7, with 10 bases fitting TRBD1. V lost 6 bases, J lost 2 bases, and 7 bases stayed unmatched. In germline, CDR1 is MDHEN, CDR2 SYDVKM. The CDR3 length is 15 residues. CDR3 sequence (DNA): TGTGCCAGCAGCCTCTCCGGGACAGGGGCCTACGAGCAGTACTTC. Translation gives CASSLSGTGAYEQYF.

The V and J genes are TRBV6-1 and TRBJ2-1, with D perhaps TRBD2 (5 bases). Germline V lookup: CDR1 MNHNS, CDR2 SASEGT. The CDR3 runs to 14 residues. V lost 10 bases and J 0 bases, leaving 13 bases between the germline ends. The CDR3 here is CATAAASSYNEQFF. The CDR3 DNA follows: TGTGCCACCGCAGCGGCGAGCTCCTACAATGAGCAGTTCTTC.

The V call is TRBV7-8, the J call TRBJ1-5, with D tentatively TRBD1 (6 bases). V shed 6 bases and J shed 3 bases, with 18 bases lying between them. The CDR3 is 16 amino acids. Germline V gives CDR1 SGHVS, CDR2 FQNEAQ. CDR3: CASSQLHGGLNQPQHF. CDR3 coding DNA: TGTGCCAGCAGTCAACTTCACGGGGGCCTCAATCAGCCCCAGCATTTT.

This sequence joins TRBV19 and TRBJ2-7, with D possibly matching TRBD1 (6 bases). V was shortened by 5 bases and J by 2 bases, with 10 bases between the two germline ends. Germline CDR1 is LNHDA and CDR2 is SQIVND (reference sequence). The length of the CDR3 is 13 residues. The CDR3 spells CASSEQGPYEQYF. For the CDR3, the DNA is TGTGCCAGTAGTGAACAGGGTCCCTACGAGCAGTACTTC.

The chain is built from TRBV29-1 and TRBJ2-7, with D possibly matching TRBD1 (5 bases). The CDR3 totals 16 residues. Per germline, CDR1 SQVTM and CDR2 ANQGSEA. The V gene lost 2 bases and the J gene lost 3 bases, with 20 bases spanning the gap. CDR3 region: CSVESWATEENYEQYF. CDR3 DNA sequence: TGCAGCGTTGAATCCTGGGCGACAGAGGAGAACTACGAGCAGTACTTC.

This sequence joins TRBV6-5 and TRBJ2-5; no definite D call. The CDR3 consists of 13 residues. Germline V gene lookup returns CDR1 MNHEY and CDR2 SVGAGI. V was pared by 0 bases and J by 5 bases, with 7 bases between. The CDR3 loop is CASSYSNLETQYF. Written as DNA, the CDR3 is TGTGCCAGCAGTTACTCCAACCTGGAGACCCAGTACTTC.

V gene TRBV18 combines with J gene TRBJ2-6; the match to TRBD1 covers 11 bases. V trimming: 6 bases; J trimming: 1 base; junction bases outside the gene matches: 5. The CDR3 covers 17 residues. The germline CDR1 and CDR2 sequences are KGHSH and LQKENI. CDR3 in DNA: TGTGCCAGCTCCCGTGGACAGGGGGCGTCTGGGGCCAACGTCCTGACTTTC. It is translated as CASSRGQGASGANVLTF.

The chain has TRBV5-6 and TRBJ2-5; D remains unclear. This CDR3 has 11 amino acids. V was cut by 1 base and J by 4 bases, with 2 bases left in between. CDR1 and CDR2 (germline): SGHDT, YYEEEE. The CDR3, as DNA: TGTGCCAGCAGCTTGAGAGAGACCCAGTACTTC. Translating gives CASSLRETQYF.

The V call is TRBV4-2, the J call TRBJ2-1; a weak D match, TRBD1 (5 bases). This CDR3 region has 13 residues. V lost 3 bases and J lost 8, with 11 bases in between. The germline V gene has CDR1 LGHNA and CDR2 YNFKEQ. The CDR3 DNA is TGTGCCAGCAGCCACCCAGGGTCGTATGAGCAGTTCTTC. Translated, it gives CASSHPGSYEQFF.

The V call is TRBV7-2, the J call TRBJ2-3, with a possible D match to TRBD2 (6 bases). Germline V gene data show CDR1 as SGHTA and CDR2 as FQGNSA. This CDR3 has 15 residues. Trimming pared 3 bases from V and 6 bases from J, leaving 16 bases between. The CDR3 spells CASSFRAGWEDTQYF. Written as DNA, the CDR3 is TGTGCCAGCAGCTTTCGTGCGGGGTGGGAGGATACGCAGTATTTT.

The chain couples TRBV27 to TRBJ2-7; D is unresolved. CDR3 size: 17 residues. V was trimmed by 6 bases and J by 4 bases, leaving 25 bases between them. Germline V gives CDR1 MNHEY, CDR2 SMNVEV (reference sequence). CDR3 protein: CASSTRTRLGPTYEQYF. In nucleotides, the CDR3 is TGTGCCAGCAGCACCAGGACCAGGCTCGGCCCAACATACGAGCAGTACTTC.

This clone came up a few times. The rearrangement joins TRBV7-9 to TRBJ2-7, with D tentatively TRBD2 (5 bases). Deletions cut 5 bases from V and 6 bases from J, with 11 bases between. There are 12 residues in the CDR3. Germline V gene data show CDR1 as SEHNR and CDR2 as FQNEAQ (reference sequence). The CDR3 loop reads CASSLVGSEQYF. The CDR3 DNA follows: TGTGCCAGCAGCCTCGTAGGGAGCGAGCAGTACTTC.

The chain links TRBV27 to TRBJ1-1; 7 nucleotides line up with TRBD1. CDR3 length: 13 amino acids. Germline V gene sequence: CDR1 MNHEY, CDR2 SMNVEV (reference sequence). The V gene end was trimmed by 5 bases and the J gene end by 4 bases; junction bases not matched to a gene: 4. CDR3 DNA: TGTGCCAGCAGTCTTCGGACAGGCACTGAAGCTTTCTTT. This gives the protein CASSLRTGTEAFF.

This chain connects TRBV2 to TRBJ2-3; TRBD1 is a possible D gene (6 bases). This CDR3 is 16 amino acids long. Germline-derived CDR1 and CDR2 are SNHLY and FYNNEI. V lost 6 bases and J lost 0, with 16 bases in between. This CDR3 is CASSVKQGSSTDTQYF. For the CDR3, the DNA is TGTGCCAGCAGCGTGAAACAGGGATCTAGCACAGATACGCAGTATTTT.

This clone was seen a few times. The V and J genes are TRBV6-4 and TRBJ1-1; D gene uncertain. From germline, CDR1 is MRHNA and CDR2 SNTAGT. The CDR3 totals 13 residues. V lost 3 bases to trimming and J lost 0 bases, with 5 bases between them. DNA of the CDR3: TGTGCCAGCAGTGAGTCAGTGAACACTGAAGCTTTCTTT. It yields the protein CASSESVNTEAFF.

In its sample, this clone was seen a few times. The rearrangement uses TRBV5-8 and TRBJ1-6; no firm D call. Per germline, CDR1 SGHTS and CDR2 YDEGEE. CDR3 size: 11 residues. V lost 5 bases to trimming and J lost 10 bases, with 7 bases between them. CDR3 DNA: TGTGCCAGCAGACTGAACTCACCCCTCCACTTT. Translation: CASRLNSPLHF. The full variable domain, rest sourced from reference TRBV5-8 and TRBJ1-6, is EAGVTQSPTHLIKTRGQQATLRCSPISGHTSVYWYQQALGLGLQFLLWYDEGEERNRGNFPPRFSGRQFPNYSSELNVNALELEDSALYLCASRLNSPLHFGNGTRLTVT.

The chain combines TRBV4-2 with TRBJ2-3; 9 bases match TRBD1. The CDR3 is 17 amino acids. Germline values: CDR1 LGHNA, CDR2 YNFKEQ. V gave up 6 bases and J gave up 5 bases; unmatched junction bases: 15. The chain's CDR3 is CASSLSGGQGRGDTQYF. In nucleotides, the CDR3 is TGTGCCAGCAGTCTAAGTGGGGGACAGGGACGGGGAGATACGCAGTATTTT.

CDR3 coding DNA: TGTGCCAGCAGCTTCCGACAGGGGGCTAACAATGAGCAGTTCTTC. Translating it yields CASSFRQGANNEQFF. This chain joins TRBV5-4 and TRBJ2-1; 10 bases fit TRBD1. Germline CDR1 reads SGHNT; CDR2 reads YYREEE (reference sequence). The junction had 4 bases not matched to a gene; V was cut back by 2 bases and J by 5 bases. The CDR3 has 15 residues. Combining the CDR3 with reference TRBV5-4 and TRBJ2-1 gives the whole variable domain ETGVTQSPTHLIKTRGQQVTLRCSSQSGHNTVSWYQQALGQGPQFIFQYYREEENGRGNFPPRFSGLQFPNYSSELNVNALELDDSALYLCASSFRQGANNEQFFGPGTRLTVL.

J is TRBJ1-5 and V is TRBV19, with D hard to call. CDR1 LNHDA and CDR2 SQIVND come from the germline V gene (reference sequence). This CDR3 region has 14 residues. V was cut by 1 base and J by 2 bases, with 6 bases left in between. The DNA for the CDR3 is TGTGCCAGTAGTATAGTGGCAGGCAATCAGCCCCAGCATTTT. This gives the protein CASSIVAGNQPQHF. The entire variable domain, with the rest obtained from reference TRBV19 and TRBJ1-5, is as follows: DGGITQSPKYLFRKEGQNVTLSCEQNLNHDAMYWYRQDPGQGLRLIYYSQIVNDFQKGDIAEGYSVSREKKESFPLTVTSAQKNPTAFYLCASSIVAGNQPQHFGDGTRLSIL.

V usage is TRBV2 and J usage is TRBJ2-2; TRBD1 agrees at 7 bases. This CDR3 region has 16 residues. CDR1 SNHLY and CDR2 FYNNEI come from the germline V gene. Trimming at V came to 6 bases and at J to 6 bases, leaving 13 bases not matched to a gene. The CDR3 nucleotides read TGTGCCAGCAGCCTCCCGGGACAGAGGGTTTCCGGGGAGCTGTTTTTT. Protein: CASSLPGQRVSGELFF.